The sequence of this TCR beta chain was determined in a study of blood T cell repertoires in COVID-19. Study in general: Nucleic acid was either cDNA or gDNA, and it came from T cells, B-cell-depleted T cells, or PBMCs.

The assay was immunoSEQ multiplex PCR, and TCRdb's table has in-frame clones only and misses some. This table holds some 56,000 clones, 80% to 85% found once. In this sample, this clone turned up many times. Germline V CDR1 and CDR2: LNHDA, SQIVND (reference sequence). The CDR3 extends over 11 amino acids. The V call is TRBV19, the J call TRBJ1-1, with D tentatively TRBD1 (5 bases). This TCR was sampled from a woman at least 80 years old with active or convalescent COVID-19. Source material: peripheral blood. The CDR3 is CATGGWTEAFF. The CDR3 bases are TGTGCTACGGGGGGGTGGACTGAAGCTTTCTTT.